This T cell receptor (beta chain) is from a study of T cell changes during pregnancy in multiple sclerosis. The CDR3 spans 14 residues. From germline, CDR1 is SGHRS and CDR2 YFSETQ. J lost 7 bases, V lost 0 bases, and 3 bases had no gene match. The protocol was immunoSEQ multiplex PCR, while the TCRdb copy is restricted to in-frame clones and leaves out a portion. The repertoire includes 75,000 to 95,000 clones, about 94% of them detected once, and approximately 0.15% sits in the top ten. This chain joins TRBV5-1 and TRBJ2-2; TRBD1 matches 7 bases. The source material was CD4+ T cells from peripheral blood mononuclear cells, sampled after pregnancy. The sequence was obtained from a female donor with multiple sclerosis, enrolled in a pregnancy study. CDR3 protein: CASSLVQGDGELFF. The CDR3 DNA follows: TGCGCCAGCAGCTTGGTTCAGGGGGACGGGGAGCTGTTTTTT.